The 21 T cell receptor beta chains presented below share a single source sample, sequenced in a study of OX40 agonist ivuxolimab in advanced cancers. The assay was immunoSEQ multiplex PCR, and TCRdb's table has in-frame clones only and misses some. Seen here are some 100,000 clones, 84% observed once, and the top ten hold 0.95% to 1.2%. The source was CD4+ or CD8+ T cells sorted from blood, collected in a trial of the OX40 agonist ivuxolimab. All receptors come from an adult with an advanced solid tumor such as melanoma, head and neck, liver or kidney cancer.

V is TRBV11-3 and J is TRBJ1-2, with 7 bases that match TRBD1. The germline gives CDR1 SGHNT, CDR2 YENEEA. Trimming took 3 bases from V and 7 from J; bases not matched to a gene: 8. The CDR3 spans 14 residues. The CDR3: CASSFQGGASGYTF. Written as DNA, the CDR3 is TGTGCCAGCAGCTTCCAAGGGGGCGCCTCTGGCTACACCTTC.

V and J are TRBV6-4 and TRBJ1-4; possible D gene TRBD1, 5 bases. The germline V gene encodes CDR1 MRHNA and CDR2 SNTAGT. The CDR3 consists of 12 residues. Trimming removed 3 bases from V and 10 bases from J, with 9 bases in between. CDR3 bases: TGTGCCAGCAGTGATGGCCAGGGAAAACTGTTTTTT. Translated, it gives CASSDGQGKLFF.

CDR3 residues: CASSPGQGYNQPQHF. The CDR3 bases are TGTGCCAGCAGCCCCGGACAGGGGTACAATCAGCCCCAGCATTTT. The chain couples TRBV7-2 to TRBJ1-5; 9 positions agree with TRBD1. Losses at the gene ends were 5 bases for V and 3 bases for J; bases not matched to a gene: 5. This CDR3 spans 15 amino acids. Germline V lookup: CDR1 SGHTA, CDR2 FQGNSA.

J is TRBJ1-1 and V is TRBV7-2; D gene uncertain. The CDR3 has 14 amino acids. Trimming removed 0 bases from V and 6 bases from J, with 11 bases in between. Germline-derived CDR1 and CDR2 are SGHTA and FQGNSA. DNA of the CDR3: TGTGCCAGCAGCTTAGCCCCGGGAATGCCTGAAGCTTTCTTT. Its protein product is CASSLAPGMPEAFF.

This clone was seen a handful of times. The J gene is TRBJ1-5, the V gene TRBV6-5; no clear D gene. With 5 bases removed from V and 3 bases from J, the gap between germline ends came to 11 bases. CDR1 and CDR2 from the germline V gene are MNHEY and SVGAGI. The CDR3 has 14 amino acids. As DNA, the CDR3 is TGTGCCAGCAGTCCGGACTCGAACAATCAGCCCCAGCATTTT. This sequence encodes CASSPDSNNQPQHF.

CDR3 in DNA: TGTGCCAGCTCACCGCGAGCGGGGGGCCAAGAGACCCAGTACTTC. Encoded protein: CASSPRAGGQETQYF. The chain joins TRBV18 to TRBJ2-5, with TRBD2 identical over 9 bases. This CDR3 is 15 amino acids long. Per the germline V gene, CDR1 is KGHSH and CDR2 is LQKENI. V was clipped by 3 bases and J by 1 base; unmatched bases: 3.

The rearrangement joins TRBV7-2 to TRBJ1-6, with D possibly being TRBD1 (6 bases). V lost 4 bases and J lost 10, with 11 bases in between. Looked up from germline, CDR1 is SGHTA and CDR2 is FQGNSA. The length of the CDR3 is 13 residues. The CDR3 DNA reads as TGTGCCAGCAGCTCACAGGGCGAATCACCCCTCCACTTT. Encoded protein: CASSSQGESPLHF.

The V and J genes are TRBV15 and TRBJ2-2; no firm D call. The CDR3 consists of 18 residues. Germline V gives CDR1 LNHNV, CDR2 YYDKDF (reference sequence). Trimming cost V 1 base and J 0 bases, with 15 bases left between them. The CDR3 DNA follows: TGTGCCACCAGCAGAGCGGATAGGGTGGTCGCGAACACCGGGGAGCTGTTTTTT. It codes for CATSRADRVVANTGELFF.

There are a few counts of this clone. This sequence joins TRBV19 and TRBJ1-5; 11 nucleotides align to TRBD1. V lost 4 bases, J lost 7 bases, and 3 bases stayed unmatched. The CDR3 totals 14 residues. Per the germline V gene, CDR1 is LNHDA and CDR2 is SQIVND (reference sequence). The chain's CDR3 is CASSTGQGGQPQHF. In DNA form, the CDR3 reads TGTGCCAGTAGTACGGGACAGGGGGGACAGCCCCAGCATTTT.

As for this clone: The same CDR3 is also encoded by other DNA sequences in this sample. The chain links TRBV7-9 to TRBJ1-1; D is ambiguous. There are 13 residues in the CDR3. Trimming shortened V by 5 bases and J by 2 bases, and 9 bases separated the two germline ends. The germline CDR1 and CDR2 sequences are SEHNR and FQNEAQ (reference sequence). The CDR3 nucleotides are TGTGCCAGCAGCCTGGAGGGAAACACTGAAGCTTTCTTT. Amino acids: CASSLEGNTEAFF.

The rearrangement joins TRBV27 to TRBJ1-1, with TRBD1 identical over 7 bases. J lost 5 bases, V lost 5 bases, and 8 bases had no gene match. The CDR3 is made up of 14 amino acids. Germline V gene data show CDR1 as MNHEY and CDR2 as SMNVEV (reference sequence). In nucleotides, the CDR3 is TGTGCCAGCAGTGTACAAACAGGGGTAACTGAAGCTTTCTTT. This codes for CASSVQTGVTEAFF.

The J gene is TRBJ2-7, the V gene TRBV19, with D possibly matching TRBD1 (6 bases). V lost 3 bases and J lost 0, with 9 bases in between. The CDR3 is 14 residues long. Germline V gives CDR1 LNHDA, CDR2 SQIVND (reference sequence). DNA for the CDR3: TGTGCCAGTAGTATTAGGGGGAGCTCCTACGAGCAGTACTTC. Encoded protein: CASSIRGSSYEQYF.

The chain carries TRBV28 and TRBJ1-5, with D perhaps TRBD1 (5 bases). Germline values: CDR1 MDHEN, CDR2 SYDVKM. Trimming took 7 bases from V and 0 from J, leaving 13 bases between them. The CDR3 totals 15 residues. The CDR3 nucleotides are TGTGCCAGCACCCTTGGGGCCTATAGCAATCAGCCCCAGCATTTT. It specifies CASTLGAYSNQPQHF.

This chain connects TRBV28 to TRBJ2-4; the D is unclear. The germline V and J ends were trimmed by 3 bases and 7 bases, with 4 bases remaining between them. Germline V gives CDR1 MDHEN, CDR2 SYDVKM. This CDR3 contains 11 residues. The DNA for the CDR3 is TGTGCCAGCAGTTTTAGTAACATTCAGTACTTC. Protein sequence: CASSFSNIQYF. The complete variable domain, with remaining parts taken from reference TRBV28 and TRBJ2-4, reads DVKVTQSSRYLVKRTGEKVFLECVQDMDHENMFWYRQDPGLGLRLIYFSYDVKMKEKGDIPEGYSVSREKKERFSLILESASTNQTSMYLCASSFSNIQYFGAGTRLSVL.

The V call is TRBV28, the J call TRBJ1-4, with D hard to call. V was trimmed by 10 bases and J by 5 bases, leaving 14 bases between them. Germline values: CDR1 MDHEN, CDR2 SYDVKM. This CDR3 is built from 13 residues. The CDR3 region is CATRKTLNEKLFF. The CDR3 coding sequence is TGTGCCACCAGGAAGACCTTAAATGAAAAACTGTTTTTT.

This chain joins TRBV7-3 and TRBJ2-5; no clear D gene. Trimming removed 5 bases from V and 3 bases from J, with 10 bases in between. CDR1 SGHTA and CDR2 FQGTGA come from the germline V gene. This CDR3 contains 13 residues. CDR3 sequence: CASSPMVEETQYF. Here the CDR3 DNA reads TGTGCCAGCAGCCCAATGGTGGAAGAGACCCAGTACTTC.

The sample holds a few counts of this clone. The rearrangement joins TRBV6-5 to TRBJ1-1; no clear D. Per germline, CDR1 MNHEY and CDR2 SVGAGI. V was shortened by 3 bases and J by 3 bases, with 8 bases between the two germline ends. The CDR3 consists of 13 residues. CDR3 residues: CASSYGKDTEAFF. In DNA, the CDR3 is TGTGCCAGCAGTTATGGTAAGGACACTGAAGCTTTCTTT.

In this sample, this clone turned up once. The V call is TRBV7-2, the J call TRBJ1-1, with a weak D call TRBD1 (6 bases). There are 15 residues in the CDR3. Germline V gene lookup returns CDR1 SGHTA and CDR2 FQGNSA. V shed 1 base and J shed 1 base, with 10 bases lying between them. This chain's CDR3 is CASSLVPRGNTEAFF. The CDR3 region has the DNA TGTGCCAGCAGCTTAGTACCCAGGGGGAACACTGAAGCTTTCTTT.

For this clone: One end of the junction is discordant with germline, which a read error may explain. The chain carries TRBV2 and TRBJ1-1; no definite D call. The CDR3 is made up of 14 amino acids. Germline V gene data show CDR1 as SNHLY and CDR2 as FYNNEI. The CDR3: CASIEHREVTEAFF. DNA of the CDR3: TGTGCCAGCATTGAACACCGGGAGGTCACTGAAGCTTTCTTT.

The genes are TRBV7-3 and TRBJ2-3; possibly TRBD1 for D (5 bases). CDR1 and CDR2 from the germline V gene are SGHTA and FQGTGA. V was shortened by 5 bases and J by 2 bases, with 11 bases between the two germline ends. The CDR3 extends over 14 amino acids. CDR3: CASSLRASTDTQYF. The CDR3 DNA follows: TGTGCCAGCAGCCTCAGGGCCTCCACAGATACGCAGTATTTT.

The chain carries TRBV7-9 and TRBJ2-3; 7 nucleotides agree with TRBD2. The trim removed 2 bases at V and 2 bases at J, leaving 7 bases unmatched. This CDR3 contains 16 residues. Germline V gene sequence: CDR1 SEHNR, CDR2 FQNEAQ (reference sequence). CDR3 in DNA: TGTGCCAGCAGCTTACGGGGGGTTATTGACACAGATACGCAGTATTTT. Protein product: CASSLRGVIDTDTQYF.